What follows is one TCR beta chain and its context. Germline V gene sequence: CDR1 MNHEY, CDR2 SVGAGI. The CDR3 is 12 amino acids. The V and J ends lost 6 bases and 8 bases respectively, with 13 bases between them. The data stem from a study of blood T cell repertoires in COVID-19. Study-wide background: Samples came from the United States, Italy and Spain, spanning acute and convalescent COVID-19. T cells, B-cell-depleted T cells, or PBMCs provided the cDNA or gDNA that served as material.

As originally analysed: Amplification with reference gene primers provided the estimates of nucleated cell counts. Sequencing was performed with immunoSEQ multiplex PCR; in TCRdb, only in-frame clones are kept and a portion is missing. D and trimming come from the DNA, and the V and J calls and clone size come from that table. The profile shows roughly 250,000 clones, more than 70% of them singletons. The specimen was peripheral blood. The J gene is TRBJ1-2, the V gene TRBV6-5; the D is unclear. The TCR originated in a woman in her 50s with acute or convalescent COVID-19. In DNA, the CDR3 is TGTGCCAGCAGCGGAAACTATGTGGGCTACACCTTC. As protein: CASSGNYVGYTF.